This record looks at one T cell receptor (beta chain) sequence and its context. The germline gives CDR1 SGHTA, CDR2 FQGNSA. This CDR3 comprises 17 residues. With 2 bases clipped from V and 1 base from J, the junction kept 9 bases outside the gene matches. The assay was immunoSEQ multiplex PCR, and TCRdb's table has in-frame clones only and misses some. The sample includes under 200,000 clones, 91% of them seen just once. The data were taken from a study of T cell responses to AZD1222 COVID-19 vaccine. The receptor was isolated from an adult in good health. This chain joins TRBV7-2 and TRBJ2-3; 7 bases are a match to TRBD2. The sequencing here drew on peripheral blood, taken on day 0 of AZD1222 vaccination. In DNA form, the CDR3 reads TGTGCCAGCAGCTTACGGTCCAGCGGGACTCGCACAGATACGCAGTATTTT. Protein sequence: CASSLRSSGTRTDTQYF.